Shown below are 27 T cell receptor beta chains from a single sample sequenced in a study of T cells after posttransplantation cyclophosphamide. A marrow graft followed busulfan-fludarabine conditioning, with cyclophosphamide on days +3 and +4. The assay was immunoSEQ multiplex PCR, and TCRdb's table has in-frame clones only and misses some. Among around 40,000 clones listed, roughly 87% were seen once. This specimen was PBMCs, taken roughly 60 days after allogeneic stem cell transplant with posttransplant cyclophosphamide. The receptor set was obtained from a male patient over 55 who received an allogeneic stem cell transplant from a related donor and was CMV-positive. A share of the T cells may be of graft donor origin.

The chain employs TRBV19 and TRBJ1-1, with D perhaps matching TRBD1 (6 bases). CDR1 is LNHDA and CDR2 is SQIVND in the germline V gene (reference sequence). V gave up 7 bases and J gave up 5 bases, with 35 bases separating them. CDR3 length: 20 residues. This chain's CDR3 is CASIPSGGRTLQIRGTEAFF. CDR3 bases: TGTGCCAGTATCCCATCGGGGGGCCGGACCCTCCAGATCCGAGGAACTGAAGCTTTCTTT.

This clone is a singleton in its sample. The rearrangement uses TRBV10-2 and TRBJ2-6; no clear D gene. Germline V gene sequence: CDR1 WSHSY, CDR2 SAAADI. Trimming removed 7 bases at V and 0 bases at J, with 10 bases between. The CDR3 has 15 residues. The CDR3 spells CASNDPNSGANVLTF. The CDR3 DNA is TGCGCCAGCAATGACCCAAACTCTGGGGCCAACGTCCTGACTTTC.

The CDR3 bases are TGTGCCAGCAGCCAAGTCCAGGGTATAGGCTATGGCTACACCTTC. Translation gives CASSQVQGIGYGYTF. This chain connects TRBV4-2 to TRBJ1-2; D is possibly TRBD1 (5 bases). V gave up 1 base and J gave up 4 bases, with 13 bases separating them. The germline CDR1 and CDR2 sequences are LGHNA and YNFKEQ. CDR3 length: 15 residues.

The chain carries TRBV2 and TRBJ1-2; 8 nucleotides line up with TRBD1. Germline V gene lookup returns CDR1 SNHLY and CDR2 FYNNEI. Unmatched junction bases numbered 11, after V lost 5 bases and J lost 6 bases. This CDR3 is 15 amino acids long. The chain's CDR3 is CASSPWTGQQNGYTF. The CDR3 bases are TGTGCCAGCAGTCCTTGGACAGGGCAACAAAATGGCTACACCTTC.

V usage is TRBV10-3 and J usage is TRBJ2-3, with D possibly TRBD1 on 7 matching bases. Per the germline V gene, CDR1 is ENHRY and CDR2 is SYGVKD. CDR3 length: 16 residues. The germline V and J ends were trimmed by 3 bases and 2 bases, with 15 bases remaining between them. CDR3 coding DNA: TGTGCCATCAGTGAAGGGCAGGGGGGATCCACAGATACGCAGTATTTT. Translated: CAISEGQGGSTDTQYF.

The chain employs TRBV29-1 and TRBJ1-1; D gene unclear. CDR1 is SQVTM, CDR2 ANQGSEA, per germline. This CDR3 region has 17 residues. V lost 6 bases, J lost 5 bases, and 28 bases lay in between. CDR3 loop: CSVKPWARMSEGTEAFF. The CDR3 DNA follows: TGCAGCGTGAAACCGTGGGCACGAATGTCTGAGGGAACTGAAGCTTTCTTT.

The rearrangement links TRBV7-8 to TRBJ2-2, with D hard to call. This CDR3 region has 13 residues. Deletions cut 2 bases from V and 5 bases from J, with 6 bases between. The germline V gene encodes CDR1 SGHVS and CDR2 FQNEAQ. CDR3 DNA: TGTGCCAGCAGCTTAAGAGAAACCGGGGAGCTGTTTTTT. As protein: CASSLRETGELFF.

The V gene is TRBV19, the J gene TRBJ2-7; D unclear. V was pared by 5 bases and J by 0 bases, with 14 bases between. CDR3 length equals 15 residues. Looked up from germline, CDR1 is LNHDA and CDR2 is SQIVND (reference sequence). CDR3 sequence reads: CASSSPRRSSYEQYF. DNA of the CDR3: TGTGCCAGTAGTTCCCCCCGTCGCAGCTCCTACGAGCAGTACTTC.

The chain employs TRBV30 and TRBJ1-4; D not certain. The CDR3 length is 12 residues. The germline gives CDR1 GTSNPN, CDR2 SVGIG (reference sequence). V shed 4 bases and J shed 7 bases, with 10 bases lying between them. The CDR3 coding sequence is TGTGCCTGGAACCCGAGCCCTGAAAAACTGTTTTTT. Translation: CAWNPSPEKLFF. The whole variable domain, filled in from reference TRBV30 and TRBJ1-4, reads SQTIHQWPATLVQPVGSPLSLECTVEGTSNPNLYWYRQAAGRGLQLLFYSVGIGQISSEVPQNLSASRPQDRQFILSSKKLLLSDSGFYLCAWNPSPEKLFFGSGTQLSVL.

The chain links TRBV2 to TRBJ2-1; the match to TRBD2 covers 9 bases. The germline V gene has CDR1 SNHLY and CDR2 FYNNEI. This CDR3 has 15 residues. J was trimmed by 7 bases and V by 5 bases; bases with no gene match: 9. CDR3 sequence: CASSFSGGRGNEQFF. CDR3 coding DNA: TGTGCCAGCAGTTTCAGCGGGGGGCGGGGGAATGAGCAGTTCTTC.

The gene calls are TRBV19 and TRBJ1-2; the D is unclear. The length of the CDR3 is 16 residues. Trimming cost V 3 bases and J 2 bases, with 16 bases left between them. CDR1 and CDR2 (germline): LNHDA, SQIVND (reference sequence). CDR3 DNA sequence: TGTGCCAGTAGTATCCTCTCCGGAGAAAGGAACTATGGCTACACCTTC. It encodes CASSILSGERNYGYTF.

This sequence joins TRBV7-2 and TRBJ2-3; weak D call: TRBD2 (6 bases). CDR3 length: 15 amino acids. The germline CDR1 and CDR2 sequences are SGHTA and FQGNSA. Deletions cut 3 bases from V and 6 bases from J, with 16 bases between. The CDR3 DNA reads as TGTGCCAGCAGCTTCGGGCTAGCGCGGTCGGATACGCAGTATTTT. Protein: CASSFGLARSDTQYF.

The chain links TRBV18 to TRBJ1-5, with D perhaps matching TRBD1 (5 bases). The CDR3 covers 14 residues. V shed 3 bases and J shed 4 bases, with 10 bases lying between them. Per germline, CDR1 KGHSH and CDR2 LQKENI. The CDR3 is CASSPQGGNQPQHF. CDR3 nucleotides: TGTGCCAGCTCACCGCAGGGTGGGAATCAGCCCCAGCATTTT.

The rearrangement joins TRBV27 to TRBJ1-2, with 8 bases lining up with TRBD1. CDR3 size: 13 residues. J was trimmed by 7 bases and V by 3 bases; bases with no gene match: 4. Looked up from germline, CDR1 is MNHEY and CDR2 is SMNVEV (reference sequence). The CDR3 nucleotides are TGTGCCAGCAGTTTCAGGGGGCTGCTTGGCTACACCTTC. Amino acids: CASSFRGLLGYTF.

The chain employs TRBV5-1 and TRBJ2-7; TRBD2 is a possible D gene (5 bases). The V end was cut by 4 bases, the J end by 0 bases, with 20 bases between. The CDR3 consists of 17 residues. Germline CDR1 is SGHRS and CDR2 is YFSETQ. The CDR3 sequence: CASSKVGNTGISYEQYF. For the CDR3, the DNA is TGCGCCAGCAGCAAAGTGGGGAACACCGGGATCTCCTACGAGCAGTACTTC.

The rearrangement uses TRBV7-9 and TRBJ1-3; TRBD1 might be the D (5 bases). Germline CDR1 and CDR2: SEHNR and FQNEAQ (reference sequence). Trimming left V 5 bases short and J 0 bases short, with 8 bases between. The CDR3 has 14 residues. In DNA, the CDR3 is TGTGCCAGCAGCGACAGAAGCTCTGGAAACACCATATATTTT. It translates to CASSDRSSGNTIYF.

This clone has only one observation. This rearrangement joins TRBV7-9 to TRBJ1-3, with D maybe TRBD1 (6 bases). Germline CDR1 reads SEHNR; CDR2 reads FQNEAQ (reference sequence). V shed 5 bases and J shed 4 bases, with 21 bases lying between them. This CDR3 region has 17 residues. CDR3 DNA: TGTGCCAGCAGCGCACCCCCGGAACAGGGTGGAGGAAACACCATATATTTT. It encodes CASSAPPEQGGGNTIYF.

The CDR3, as DNA: TGTGCCAGCAGCTACAGAAACACTGAAGCTTTCTTT. Amino acid sequence: CASSYRNTEAFF. This sequence joins TRBV11-2 and TRBJ1-1, with D unclear. Trimming stripped 4 bases from V and 2 bases from J, with 5 bases between. Germline V lookup: CDR1 SGHAT, CDR2 FQNNGV. The CDR3 has 12 residues.

The chain uses TRBV7-9 and TRBJ1-1; D may be TRBD1 (5 bases). CDR3 size: 11 residues. CDR1 SEHNR and CDR2 FQNEAQ come from the germline V gene (reference sequence). V shed 8 bases and J shed 7 bases, with 11 bases lying between them. For the CDR3, the DNA is TGTGCCAGCGGCGCAGGGATTGAAGCTTTCTTT. It codes for CASGAGIEAFF.

The chain uses TRBV14 and TRBJ2-5; possible D gene TRBD1, 6 bases. The CDR3 contains 19 residues. The germline V gene has CDR1 SGHDN and CDR2 FVKESK. Trimming took 3 bases from V and 3 from J, leaving 26 bases between them. CDR3 DNA: TGTGCCAGCAGCCAGGAAACCCCGAGGACAGATTTTTTAAAAGAGACCCAGTACTTC. Protein product: CASSQETPRTDFLKETQYF.

Worth noting for this clone: The same CDR3 can be traced to other DNA sequences in this sample. V and J are TRBV9 and TRBJ1-3; D is possibly TRBD1 (5 bases). The germline V and J ends were trimmed by 4 bases and 0 bases, with 11 bases remaining between them. Germline V gene lookup returns CDR1 SGDLS and CDR2 YYNGEE. The length of the CDR3 is 15 residues. DNA for the CDR3: TGTGCCAGCAGCTCCTCAAGGGGCTCTGGAAACACCATATATTTT. This translates into CASSSSRGSGNTIYF.

This sequence joins TRBV18 and TRBJ1-2; D remains ambiguous. V was pared by 1 base and J by 6 bases, with 9 bases between. The CDR3 runs 13 residues. Germline CDR1 and CDR2: KGHSH and LQKENI. The CDR3 DNA reads as TGTGCCAGCTCACCACTCGAGGGAGATGGCTACACCTTC. Protein sequence: CASSPLEGDGYTF.

This clone was picked up a small number of times. The chain uses TRBV5-4 and TRBJ2-3; D is unresolved. This CDR3 has 16 amino acids. Looked up from germline, CDR1 is SGHNT and CDR2 is YYREEE (reference sequence). Between the trimmed V and J ends, which lost 1 base and 2 bases, there was a span of 14 bases. The CDR3 is CASSLRLTQITDTQYF. CDR3 in DNA: TGTGCCAGCAGCTTGAGATTAACGCAGATCACAGATACGCAGTATTTT.

This clone was picked up one time. The rearrangement joins TRBV6-1 to TRBJ1-5; TRBD1 matches at 10 bases. Trimming took 4 bases from V and 5 from J; bases not matched to a gene: 11. CDR3 length: 17 amino acids. CDR1 and CDR2 (germline): MNHNS, SASEGT. As DNA, the CDR3 is TGTGCCAGCAGTGCAGTCTGGCCGGGGACAGGGGATCAGCCCCAGCATTTT. Translating gives CASSAVWPGTGDQPQHF.

This chain uses TRBV11-2 with TRBJ2-3; D ambiguous. Between the trimmed V and J ends, which lost 4 bases and 4 bases, there was a span of 15 bases. Germline values: CDR1 SGHAT, CDR2 FQNNGV. CDR3 length: 15 amino acids. The CDR3 spells CASSSSAVRADTQYF. The CDR3, as DNA: TGTGCCAGCAGCTCCTCTGCGGTTCGGGCAGATACGCAGTATTTT.

A few counts support this clone. The genes are TRBV7-8 and TRBJ1-2; TRBD1 matches 8 bases. Germline V gives CDR1 SGHVS, CDR2 FQNEAQ. The V gene end was trimmed by 5 bases and the J gene end by 4 bases; junction bases not matched to a gene: 18. The length of the CDR3 is 18 residues. CDR3 nucleotides: TGTGCCAGCAGCACAGACCCCGGGACAGGATTCGCGGGCTATGGCTACACCTTC. Its translation is CASSTDPGTGFAGYGYTF.

The rearrangement links TRBV7-8 to TRBJ2-2; 7 nucleotides align to TRBD2. This CDR3 has 16 amino acids. CDR1 is SGHVS, CDR2 FQNEAQ, per germline. J gave up 1 base and V 1 base, and 3 bases lay outside the gene matches. CDR3 in amino acids: CASSLGGGRNTGELFF. The CDR3 DNA follows: TGTGCCAGCAGCTTAGGGGGCGGGAGGAACACCGGGGAGCTGTTTTTT.